Reported below is one T cell receptor (beta chain). During its preparation, the TCRbeta library received unique molecular identifiers. TCRdb fed the PCR reads into MiXCR, producing one record per CDR3 protein. This sample has some 180,000 distinct CDR3 sequences, with 5.5% to 7% found just once. The data derive from a study of T-cell reconstitution after alpha-beta-depleted transplantation in children. The clonotype was recovered from a boy aged 2-15 years with acute lymphoblastic leukemia, due to receive a stem cell transplant. Sequenced here: PBMCs, sampled before TCRalphabeta/CD19-depleted stem cell transplant.

CDR3 amino acids: CSASLGSTDTQYF. The CDR3 coding sequence is TGCAGTGCTAGTCTCGGGAGCACAGATACGCAGTATTTT. The rearrangement uses TRBV20-1 and TRBJ2-3; D remains ambiguous. With 3 bases removed from V and 0 bases from J, the gap between germline ends came to 7 bases. Per germline, CDR1 DFQATT and CDR2 SNEGSKA (reference sequence). This CDR3 contains 13 residues.